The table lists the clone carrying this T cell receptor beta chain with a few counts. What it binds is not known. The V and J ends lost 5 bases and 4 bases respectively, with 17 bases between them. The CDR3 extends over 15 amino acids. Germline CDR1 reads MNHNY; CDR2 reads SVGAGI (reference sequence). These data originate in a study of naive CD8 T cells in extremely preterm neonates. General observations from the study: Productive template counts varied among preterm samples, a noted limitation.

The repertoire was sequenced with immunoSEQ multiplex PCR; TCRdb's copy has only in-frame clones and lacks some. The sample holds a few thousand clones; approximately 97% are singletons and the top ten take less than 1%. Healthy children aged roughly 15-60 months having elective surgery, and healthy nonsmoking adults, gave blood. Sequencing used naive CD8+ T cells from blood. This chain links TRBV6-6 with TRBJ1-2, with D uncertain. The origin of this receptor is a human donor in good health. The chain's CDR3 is CASSPPQRSLYGYTF. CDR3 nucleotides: TGTGCCAGCAGTCCTCCACAGAGAAGTCTCTATGGCTACACCTTC.